The T cell receptor beta chain under discussion was sequenced for a study of vaccination and CD4 T cells after COVID-19. Described treatment: approximately nine-day PBMC culture with coronavirus spike peptide pools or control peptides (ViraFEST assay). The Oncomine TCR Beta short-read assay was what sequenced the DNA obtained from cultured CD4+ T cells. A single record per CDR3 protein comes from TCRdb applying MiXCR to the PCR reads. The table shows around 20,000 distinct CDR3 sequences, with about 42% occurring only once. This clonotype was observed a few times. Its target is not known. This clonotype was obtained from a human donor who had recovered from COVID-19. This specimen consisted of CD4+ T cells from blood, cultured in vitro, obtained before SARS-CoV-2 vaccination.

CDR3 nucleotides: TGTGCCAGCAGCCCCCAAGCGGCGGCCTACGAGCAGTACTTC. It specifies CASSPQAAAYEQYF. The V and J genes are TRBV7-2 and TRBJ2-7, with D possibly matching TRBD2 (5 bases). V lost 5 bases, J lost 2 bases, and 13 bases lay in between. The CDR3 has 14 residues. Germline CDR1 and CDR2: SGHTA and FQGNSA.